A single sample gave rise to the 26 T cell receptor beta chains below, sequenced in a study of T cell changes during pregnancy in multiple sclerosis. Here immunoSEQ multiplex PCR was the method, and the copy in TCRdb shows in-frame clones only, minus some. The data contain approximately 69,000 clones, 90% to 95% of them singletons. The sequences come from peripheral blood, collected in the third trimester of pregnancy. The receptors here all came from a female donor with multiple sclerosis, enrolled in a pregnancy study.

This chain joins TRBV6-5 and TRBJ1-1; TRBD1 matches 10 bases. CDR1 is MNHEY and CDR2 is SVGAGI in the germline V gene. V lost 2 bases, J lost 5 bases, and 8 bases stayed unmatched. The CDR3 runs to 16 residues. The CDR3: CASSYRSGQGVTEAFF. In DNA form, the CDR3 reads TGTGCCAGCAGTTACCGATCCGGACAGGGGGTAACTGAAGCTTTCTTT.

The CDR3, as DNA: TGTGCCAGCAGCAAAGAGGAGATGTCGGCTTTCTTT. Translation: CASSKEEMSAFF. V gene TRBV21-1 combines with J gene TRBJ1-1. TRBV21-1 is assigned pseudogene status. The CDR3 contains 12 residues.

This clone was picked up one time. The chain links TRBV27 to TRBJ2-1; 8 bases match TRBD1. CDR1 is MNHEY and CDR2 is SMNVEV in the germline V gene (reference sequence). Losses at the gene ends were 3 bases for V and 4 bases for J; bases not matched to a gene: 5. CDR3 size: 15 residues. The DNA for the CDR3 is TGTGCCAGCAGTTTGGGACAGGCAACGTACAATGAGCAGTTCTTC. Amino acid sequence: CASSLGQATYNEQFF.

J is TRBJ2-4 and V is TRBV12-5, with D perhaps TRBD2 (7 bases). The V gene lost 6 bases and the J gene lost 9 bases, with 12 bases spanning the gap. Germline lookup yields CDR1 LGHNT and CDR2 FRNRAP. This CDR3 contains 12 residues. The CDR3 DNA sequence: TGTGCTAGTGGCCCAGGGGAGGGCATTCAGTACTTC. It specifies CASGPGEGIQYF.

V gene TRBV27 combines with J gene TRBJ1-1, with a possible D match to TRBD1 (5 bases). CDR3 size: 14 residues. Germline loops: CDR1 MNHEY, CDR2 SMNVEV (reference sequence). V was cut by 2 bases and J by 6 bases, with 13 bases left in between. CDR3 sequence (DNA): TGTGCCAGCAGTTTAAATCCGTTGGGGCCTGAAGCTTTCTTT. It translates to CASSLNPLGPEAFF.

This chain links TRBV5-4 with TRBJ2-5; 8 bases agree with TRBD2. This CDR3 contains 14 residues. Germline V gene data show CDR1 as SGHNT and CDR2 as YYREEE (reference sequence). The V and J ends lost 4 bases and 5 bases, in that order; junction bases with no gene match: 7. In DNA, the CDR3 is TGTGCCAGCAGCCGGGGGGGGTACATGGAGACCCAGTACTTC. Protein product: CASSRGGYMETQYF.

As DNA, the CDR3 is TGTGCCAGCAGTGACTCAGGCGGGGGGAAATACAATGAGCAGTTCTTC. Protein sequence: CASSDSGGGKYNEQFF. The V and J genes are TRBV6-4 and TRBJ2-1, with TRBD2 matching 8 bases. CDR3 size: 16 residues. Per germline, CDR1 MRHNA and CDR2 SNTAGT. The V gene end was trimmed by 0 bases and the J gene end by 4 bases; junction bases not matched to a gene: 5.

The genes are TRBV11-2 and TRBJ1-6, with D possibly TRBD1 on 5 matching bases. The V gene's germline CDR1 is SGHAT and CDR2 FQNNGV. Trimming took 5 bases from V and 6 from J, leaving 11 bases between them. The CDR3 extends over 14 amino acids. CDR3 DNA sequence: TGTGCCAGCAGCCAACAGACAGCTAATTCACCCCTCCACTTT. Encoded protein: CASSQQTANSPLHF.

This chain uses TRBV4-3 with TRBJ2-7; D call uncertain. The CDR3 has 14 amino acids. V was pared by 1 base and J by 1 base, with 8 bases between. Germline lookup yields CDR1 LGHNA and CDR2 YSLEER. CDR3 DNA: TGCGCCAGCAGCCAAGGGATAGCATCCTACGAGCAGTACTTC. Translating gives CASSQGIASYEQYF.

This clone was seen more than once but under ten times. V and J are TRBV14 and TRBJ2-5; D is ambiguous. V shed 2 bases and J shed 2 bases, with 15 bases lying between them. CDR3 length: 16 residues. In germline, CDR1 is SGHDN, CDR2 FVKESK. CDR3: CASSQRPTPEQETQYF. The CDR3, as DNA: TGTGCCAGCAGCCAAAGACCCACTCCGGAGCAAGAGACCCAGTACTTC.

The chain carries TRBV18 and TRBJ2-7, with 9 nucleotides matching TRBD1. Germline CDR1 KGHSH, CDR2 LQKENI. The CDR3 has 14 residues. The junction had 8 bases not matched to a gene; V was cut back by 6 bases and J by 5 bases. The CDR3 protein is CASSTQGAYDEQYF. CDR3 coding DNA: TGTGCCAGCTCTACACAGGGGGCGTACGACGAGCAGTACTTC. Filled out from reference TRBV18 and TRBJ2-7, the complete variable domain reads NAGVMQNPRHLVRRRGQEARLRCSPMKGHSHVYWYRQLPEEGLKFMVYLQKENIIDESGMPKERFSAEFPKEGPSILRIQQVVRGDSAAYFCASSTQGAYDEQYFGPGTRLTVT.

V is TRBV4-2 and J is TRBJ2-1; D possibly corresponds to TRBD1 (6 bases). The CDR3 spans 16 residues. CDR1 is LGHNA and CDR2 is YNFKEQ in the germline V gene. The ends were cut back, 0 bases at V and 4 bases at J, with 13 bases in the middle. For the CDR3, the DNA is TGTGCCAGCAGCCAAGATGAGGGGGTAGGGTACAATGAGCAGTTCTTC. Amino acids: CASSQDEGVGYNEQFF.

This chain connects TRBV18 to TRBJ1-2, with D tentatively TRBD1 (6 bases). The germline V gene encodes CDR1 KGHSH and CDR2 LQKENI. V lost 4 bases and J 4 bases, leaving 13 bases between the germline ends. This CDR3 contains 14 residues. CDR3 bases: TGTGCCAGCTCACGGGAGACAGGACTCTATGGCTACACCTTC. Its translation is CASSRETGLYGYTF.

The gene calls are TRBV6-4 and TRBJ1-2; D unclear. The CDR3 contains 13 residues. CDR1 is MRHNA and CDR2 is SNTAGT in the germline V gene. Trimming removed 2 bases at V and 8 bases at J, with 12 bases between. Here the CDR3 DNA reads TGTGCCAGCAGTGACGGGTGGAGTGGGGGCTACACCTTC. This translates into CASSDGWSGGYTF.

V and J are TRBV9 and TRBJ2-3; D gene uncertain. Trimming took 4 bases from V and 2 from J, leaving 14 bases between them. Germline-derived CDR1 and CDR2 are SGDLS and YYNGEE. The CDR3 covers 15 residues. Here the CDR3 DNA reads TGTGCCAGCAGCCCCCGTCTGGCGGTCACAGATACGCAGTATTTT. Amino acids: CASSPRLAVTDTQYF.

This clone appeared once. The rearrangement joins TRBV27 to TRBJ2-5, with a weak D call TRBD1 (6 bases). There are 15 residues in the CDR3. Deletions cut 2 bases from V and 4 bases from J, with 14 bases between. CDR1 and CDR2 from the germline V gene are MNHEY and SMNVEV (reference sequence). Here the CDR3 DNA reads TGTGCCAGCAGTTTAATAAGAAACAGGGTAGAGACCCAGTACTTC. Its translation: CASSLIRNRVETQYF.

CDR3 protein: CASSSDRGSNYGYTF. CDR3 nucleotide sequence: TGTGCCAGCAGCTCGGACAGGGGAAGTAACTATGGCTACACCTTC. The V gene is TRBV7-2, the J gene TRBJ1-2; 9 bases line up with TRBD1. The CDR3 has 15 amino acids. Germline CDR1 and CDR2: SGHTA and FQGNSA. The V segment lost 4 bases and the J segment 1 base; nucleotides outside the gene matches: 4.

Concerning this clone itself: Other DNA sequences in the same sample also yield this CDR3. The chain employs TRBV7-3 and TRBJ2-3; no definite D call. This CDR3 is 14 amino acids long. Germline CDR1 and CDR2: SGHTA and FQGTGA. Between the trimmed V and J ends, which lost 2 bases and 1 base, there was a span of 7 bases. The CDR3 is CASSLRAGTDTQYF. The CDR3 bases are TGTGCCAGCAGCTTACGAGCTGGCACAGATACGCAGTATTTT.

This chain connects TRBV19 to TRBJ2-3; weak D call: TRBD2 (6 bases). This CDR3 has 15 residues. V lost 4 bases, J lost 0 bases, and 11 bases lay in between. From germline, CDR1 is LNHDA and CDR2 SQIVND (reference sequence). The CDR3 sequence is CASSTAGPSTDTQYF. The DNA for the CDR3 is TGTGCCAGTAGTACAGCGGGTCCTAGCACAGATACGCAGTATTTT. The whole variable domain, filled in from reference TRBV19 and TRBJ2-3, reads DGGITQSPKYLFRKEGQNVTLSCEQNLNHDAMYWYRQDPGQGLRLIYYSQIVNDFQKGDIAEGYSVSREKKESFPLTVTSAQKNPTAFYLCASSTAGPSTDTQYFGPGTRLTVL.

This chain joins TRBV7-3 and TRBJ2-5; D unclear. The CDR3 runs to 13 residues. V gave up 5 bases and J gave up 0 bases, with 7 bases separating them. Germline values: CDR1 SGHTA, CDR2 FQGTGA. In DNA, the CDR3 is TGTGCCAGCAGCCCCATTCACCAAGAGACCCAGTACTTC. Residues: CASSPIHQETQYF.

This chain uses TRBV7-9 with TRBJ1-6, with 7 nucleotides matching TRBD1. Trimming took 5 bases from V and 8 from J; bases not matched to a gene: 6. The CDR3 has 14 amino acids. The germline V gene has CDR1 SEHNR and CDR2 FQNEAQ (reference sequence). In DNA, the CDR3 is TGTGCCAGCAGCGAACAGGGGAGTTATTCACCCCTCCACTTT. This translates into CASSEQGSYSPLHF.

The chain combines TRBV9 with TRBJ2-3; the match to TRBD2 covers 11 bases. The V gene end was trimmed by 0 bases and the J gene end by 1 base; junction bases not matched to a gene: 7. The CDR3 runs 18 residues. Germline CDR1 and CDR2: SGDLS and YYNGEE. The CDR3 DNA follows: TGTGCCAGCAGCGTAGCCCCCCCTAGCGGGGGGCGCACAGATACGCAGTATTTT. It codes for CASSVAPPSGGRTDTQYF.

The rearrangement links TRBV18 to TRBJ2-5; D might be TRBD1 (5 bases). V lost 2 bases to trimming and J lost 1 base, with 8 bases between them. Germline assignment: CDR1 KGHSH and CDR2 LQKENI. There are 14 residues in the CDR3. The CDR3 DNA reads TGTGCCAGCTCACCAAACGACAGCCAAGAGACCCAGTACTTC. Its translation is CASSPNDSQETQYF.

The V gene is TRBV6-6, the J gene TRBJ2-5, with D perhaps matching TRBD1 (6 bases). Germline values: CDR1 MNHNY, CDR2 SVGAGI (reference sequence). The CDR3 length is 14 residues. Trimming stripped 5 bases from V and 5 bases from J, with 15 bases between. The CDR3 nucleotides are TGTGCCAGCAGTCCTACAGGGTTTCGTGAGACCCAGTACTTC. Its protein product is CASSPTGFRETQYF.

This CDR3 reads CASSVQGASSYNEQFF. The CDR3 DNA is TGTGCCAGCAGTGTACAGGGGGCAAGCTCCTACAATGAGCAGTTCTTC. The chain couples TRBV6-4 to TRBJ2-1; TRBD1 matches at 9 bases. J was trimmed by 0 bases and V by 4 bases; bases with no gene match: 4. Germline values: CDR1 MRHNA, CDR2 SNTAGT. The CDR3 contains 16 residues.

The CDR3 bases are TGTGCCAGCAGCAACCGAGGAGCGGGGGGCACAGATACGCAGTATTTT. This encodes CASSNRGAGGTDTQYF. This rearrangement joins TRBV7-2 to TRBJ2-3; 8 nucleotides match TRBD2. Germline loops: CDR1 SGHTA, CDR2 FQGNSA. The V gene end was trimmed by 5 bases and the J gene end by 1 base; junction bases not matched to a gene: 8. The CDR3 length is 16 residues.